These 21 T cell receptor beta chains were sequenced from one sample in a study of T-cell memory formation after mild COVID-19. MiXCR, applied by TCRdb to the 5' RACE reads, yields one record per CDR3 protein. Of 250,000 to 400,000 distinct CDR3 sequences listed, roughly an eighth were seen once; the top ten hold 21%. The sequenced sample consisted of PBMCs or a T cell subset sorted from them (not recorded which). The source is a man aged 18-30 years who had mild COVID-19 (a few samples of this study predate the infection). Cell type and time point are not known.

J is TRBJ2-3 and V is TRBV6-1; TRBD2 might be the D (5 bases). Trimming took off 7 bases at V and 5 bases at J, with 13 bases between the two ends. Germline V gene lookup returns CDR1 MNHNS and CDR2 SASEGT. The CDR3 extends over 13 amino acids. CDR3 bases: TGTGCCAGCACCTCCTTACGGGGAGATACGCAGTATTTT. This gives the protein CASTSLRGDTQYF.

The table lists this clonotype with many counts. This chain joins TRBV12-3 or TRBV12-4 and TRBJ2-2, with 7 bases that match TRBD2. Trimming at V came to 5 bases and at J to 2 bases, leaving 8 bases not matched to a gene. CDR3 length: 16 residues. CDR3 DNA sequence: TGTGCCAGCAGTCCCCTGGGGGGGTTTAACACCGGGGAGCTGTTTTTT. It is translated as CASSPLGGFNTGELFF.

This clonotype was seen a handful of times. The chain has TRBV29-1 and TRBJ1-6; 7 bases are a match to TRBD1. V lost 5 bases, J lost 10 bases, and 8 bases stayed unmatched. In germline, CDR1 is SQVTM, CDR2 ANQGSEA. The CDR3 runs 13 residues. CDR3: CSVKGQEHSPLHF. The CDR3, as DNA: TGCAGCGTTAAAGGACAGGAGCACTCACCCCTCCACTTT.

The rearrangement uses TRBV6-6 and TRBJ2-3; the D gene is possibly TRBD2 (5 bases). V shed 5 bases and J shed 0 bases, with 15 bases lying between them. Germline CDR1 MNHNY, CDR2 SVGAGI (reference sequence). This CDR3 comprises 16 residues. CDR3 region: CASSRWTVSSTDTQYF. CDR3 nucleotide sequence: TGTGCCAGCAGTCGCTGGACTGTGTCTAGCACAGATACGCAGTATTTT.

This clonotype has only a few counts. Here the CDR3 reads CASSIDQSSPETQYF. The CDR3 DNA follows: TGTGCCAGTAGTATAGATCAGTCGAGTCCCGAGACCCAGTACTTC. This rearrangement joins TRBV19 to TRBJ2-5; D is ambiguous. The V gene's germline CDR1 is LNHDA and CDR2 SQIVND (reference sequence). The CDR3 is 15 amino acids. Deletions cut 0 bases from V and 5 bases from J, with 13 bases between.

CDR3 sequence: CASKEDSGANVLTF. Written as DNA, the CDR3 is TGCGCCAGCAAGGAGGACTCTGGGGCCAACGTCCTGACTTTC. The genes are TRBV5-1 and TRBJ2-6; perhaps TRBD2 as D (5 bases). This CDR3 is built from 14 residues. Trimming took 6 bases from V and 0 from J, leaving 7 bases between them. Germline CDR1 is SGHRS and CDR2 is YFSETQ.

The CDR3 here is CASSQERGQGVYGYTF. The CDR3 DNA follows: TGCGCCAGCAGCCAAGAGCGGGGACAGGGGGTCTATGGCTACACCTTC. V gene TRBV4-1 combines with J gene TRBJ1-2, with 11 nucleotides matching TRBD1. Germline V CDR1 and CDR2: MGHRA, YSYEKL. Trimming took 0 bases from V and 4 from J; bases not matched to a gene: 4. This CDR3 region has 16 residues.

The V gene is TRBV7-9, the J gene TRBJ1-2; 8 bases line up with TRBD1. The ends lost 5 bases at V and 1 base at J; junction bases unmatched: 18. The CDR3 spans 19 residues. Germline V gene data show CDR1 as SEHNR and CDR2 as FQNEAQ (reference sequence). The chain's CDR3 is CASSPGGGRGLPFNYGYTF. In nucleotides, the CDR3 is TGTGCCAGCAGCCCCGGTGGAGGCAGGGGGCTTCCTTTTAACTATGGCTACACCTTC. The full variable domain, in which reference TRBV7-9 and TRBJ1-2 provide the parts outside the CDR3, is DTGVSQNPRHKITKRGQNVTFRCDPISEHNRLYWYRQTLGQGPEFLTYFQNEAQLEKSRLLSDRFSAERPKGSFSTLEIQRTEQGDSAMYLCASSPGGGRGLPFNYGYTFGSGTRLTVV.

This clonotype was detected a few times. The V call is TRBV7-3, the J call TRBJ2-6; D not resolved. Trimming cost V 3 bases and J 0 bases, with 9 bases left between them. The germline gives CDR1 SGHTA, CDR2 FQGTGA. The CDR3 length is 16 residues. The CDR3 coding sequence is TGTGCCAGCAGCTTTAACAGCCACTCTGGGGCCAACGTCCTGACTTTC. This encodes CASSFNSHSGANVLTF. Looking up the rest from reference TRBV7-3 and TRBJ2-6 gives the full variable domain: GAGVSQTPSNKVTEKGKYVELRCDPISGHTALYWYRQSLGQGPEFLIYFQGTGAADDSGLPNDRFFAVRPEGSVSTLKIQRTERGDSAVYLCASSFNSHSGANVLTFGAGSRLTVL.

V and J are TRBV6-2 or TRBV6-3 and TRBJ2-7; D is undetermined. This CDR3 is built from 12 residues. V was shortened by 4 bases and J by 7 bases, with 11 bases between the two germline ends. The germline gives CDR1 MNHEY, CDR2 SVGEGT. CDR3 in DNA: TGTGCCAGCAGTTCCGGATTGGGGGAGCAGTACTTC. Its translation: CASSSGLGEQYF.

This sequence joins TRBV7-2 and TRBJ2-1; D gene ambiguous. With 5 bases removed from V and 2 bases from J, the gap between germline ends came to 10 bases. The CDR3 spans 14 residues. Germline V lookup: CDR1 SGHTA, CDR2 FQGNSA. This CDR3 is CASSRAEAYNEQFF. The CDR3 coding sequence is TGTGCCAGCAGCCGAGCTGAGGCCTACAATGAGCAGTTCTTC.

The chain uses TRBV15 and TRBJ1-3; perhaps TRBD1 as D (5 bases). The V gene lost 0 bases and the J gene lost 4 bases, with 16 bases spanning the gap. The CDR3 length is 17 residues. The V gene's germline CDR1 is LNHNV and CDR2 YYDKDF (reference sequence). Here the CDR3 reads CATSRDPQDNLGNTIYF. CDR3 in DNA: TGTGCCACCAGCAGAGATCCCCAGGACAACCTCGGAAACACCATATATTTT.

This clonotype was detected only a few times. This chain links TRBV6-6 with TRBJ1-3; TRBD1 is a possible D gene (5 bases). Per germline, CDR1 MNHNY and CDR2 SVGAGI (reference sequence). The CDR3 runs 15 residues. Trimming removed 0 bases at V and 4 bases at J, with 10 bases between. The CDR3 DNA is TGTGCCAGCAGTTACTCGACGCCAGGGGGAAACACCATATATTTT. It is translated as CASSYSTPGGNTIYF.

Only a few counts were recorded for this clonotype. The chain has TRBV7-2 and TRBJ2-3; 7 bases match TRBD2. The CDR3 totals 12 residues. V gave up 5 bases and J gave up 13 bases; unmatched junction bases: 9. Germline assignment: CDR1 SGHTA and CDR2 FQGNSA. CDR3 DNA sequence: TGTGCCAGCAGCCCGTTTGCGGGGGTGAAGTATTTT. Encoded protein: CASSPFAGVKYF.

The CDR3 reads CASSVGLAGANTGELFF. The CDR3 coding sequence is TGTGCCAGCAGCGTGGGACTAGCGGGGGCCAACACCGGGGAGCTGTTTTTT. The rearrangement uses TRBV9 and TRBJ2-2, with 14 bases identical to TRBD2. The CDR3 sequence is 17 residues long. Germline CDR1 reads SGDLS; CDR2 reads YYNGEE. The J segment lost 2 bases and the V segment lost 2 bases, leaving 2 bases of the junction unmatched.

At least ten counts were recorded for this clonotype. The chain employs TRBV4-3 and TRBJ1-2; D gene uncertain. Per germline, CDR1 LGHNA and CDR2 YSLEER. The CDR3 totals 15 residues. V gave up 0 bases and J gave up 3 bases, with 11 bases separating them. CDR3 sequence: CASSQERELYYGYTF. CDR3 nucleotides: TGCGCCAGCAGCCAAGAGCGAGAGCTCTACTATGGCTACACCTTC.

The chain is built from TRBV2 and TRBJ2-1, with 8 bases that match TRBD2. V shed 3 bases, J shed 6 bases, and the junction held 7 bases outside the gene matches. This CDR3 spans 15 amino acids. Germline loops: CDR1 SNHLY, CDR2 FYNNEI. The DNA for the CDR3 is TGTGCCAGCAGTGACGCCGGGGGGGCTTTCAATGAGCAGTTCTTC. This encodes CASSDAGGAFNEQFF. The whole variable domain, filled in from reference TRBV2 and TRBJ2-1, reads EPEVTQTPSHQVTQMGQEVILRCVPISNHLYFYWYRQILGQKVEFLVSFYNNEISEKSEIFDDQFSVERPDGSNFTLKIRSTKLEDSAMYFCASSDAGGAFNEQFFGPGTRLTVL.

This clonotype was seen many times. The V call is TRBV6-5, the J call TRBJ2-7; 8 nucleotides agree with TRBD2. Germline V CDR1 and CDR2: MNHEY, SVGAGI. CDR3 length: 15 amino acids. Trimming removed 9 bases from V and 1 base from J; junction bases left unmatched: 11. CDR3 bases: TGTGCCAGTCCCTGGCCTCGCGGGAGGTCCTACGAGCAGTACGTC. Its translation: CASPWPRGRSYEQYV.

The rearrangement links TRBV4-3 to TRBJ2-5; 11 bases align to TRBD1. The germline V gene encodes CDR1 LGHNA and CDR2 YSLEER. J lost 2 bases, V lost 0 bases, and 8 bases had no gene match. The CDR3 loop spans 18 amino acids. CDR3 coding DNA: TGCGCCAGCAGCCAAGATTCCCGGACAGGGGGCCCACAAGAGACCCAGTACTTC. This encodes CASSQDSRTGGPQETQYF.

The chain uses TRBV29-1 and TRBJ1-2; 8 bases are a match to TRBD1. V was clipped by 0 bases and J by 8 bases; unmatched bases: 5. CDR1 is SQVTM, CDR2 ANQGSEA, per germline. This CDR3 has 13 amino acids. CDR3 nucleotide sequence: TGCAGCGTTGAAGATCAGGGGGCAAAAGGCTACACCTTC. Translation: CSVEDQGAKGYTF.

The rearrangement uses TRBV29-1 and TRBJ1-1, with 7 bases lining up with TRBD1. The CDR3 runs to 12 residues. The J segment lost 6 bases and the V segment lost 7 bases, leaving 8 bases of the junction unmatched. CDR1 is SQVTM, CDR2 ANQGSEA, per germline. In nucleotides, the CDR3 is TGCAGCGCTAGCGAGGGGGCTTCTGAAGCTTTCTTT. The encoded protein is CSASEGASEAFF.